These 7 T cell receptor beta chains came from one sample sequenced in a study of blood T cell repertoires in COVID-19. The method was immunoSEQ multiplex PCR; TCRdb's version includes in-frame clones alone and lacks a portion of them. This sample has some 360,000 clones; around 87% occur once, and the top ten carry approximately 2.4%. Input material: peripheral blood. These receptors were taken from a woman aged 55-70 years with COVID-19, enrolled during active disease.

The V gene is TRBV2, the J gene TRBJ1-3, with D possibly matching TRBD1 (5 bases). Per germline, CDR1 SNHLY and CDR2 FYNNEI. Trimming pared 7 bases from V and 1 base from J, leaving 11 bases between. This CDR3 has 14 residues. CDR3 sequence: CASTQGVSGNTIYF. The DNA for the CDR3 is TGTGCCAGCACCCAAGGGGTATCTGGAAACACCATATATTTT.

J is TRBJ2-2 and V is TRBV2, with 10 bases matching TRBD1. The CDR3 totals 15 residues. In germline, CDR1 is SNHLY, CDR2 FYNNEI. The V gene end was trimmed by 4 bases and the J gene end by 4 bases; junction bases not matched to a gene: 3. CDR3 sequence reads: CASSARTGGTGELFF. The CDR3 DNA follows: TGTGCCAGCAGTGCGAGGACAGGGGGCACCGGGGAGCTGTTTTTT.

The rearrangement links TRBV29-1 to TRBJ1-1, with 9 bases lining up with TRBD1. This CDR3 is 16 amino acids long. The trim removed 7 bases at V and 4 bases at J, leaving 16 bases unmatched. The germline V gene has CDR1 SQVTM and CDR2 ANQGSEA. CDR3 in DNA: TGCAGCGCGCGAGGACGCGCACAGGGGGCGCGCACTGAAGCTTTCTTT. Translation gives CSARGRAQGARTEAFF. Full variable domain (rest looked up from reference TRBV29-1 and TRBJ1-1): SAVISQKPSRDICQRGTSLTIQCQVDSQVTMMFWYRQQPGQSLTLIATANQGSEATYESGFVIDKFPISRPNLTFSTLTVSNMSPEDSSIYLCSARGRAQGARTEAFFGQGTRLTVV.

This clone was seen a single time. The chain combines TRBV3-1 (or the pseudogene TRBV3-2) with TRBJ2-1; 8 bases are shared with TRBD2. Germline V gene lookup returns CDR1 LGHDT and CDR2 YNNKEL (reference sequence). This CDR3 has 18 residues. V was pared by 5 bases and J by 7 bases, with 19 bases of the junction left unmatched. This CDR3 is CASSSLLWGRGAENEQFF. The DNA of the CDR3 is TGTGCCAGCAGCTCACTTCTTTGGGGGCGGGGGGCGGAGAATGAGCAGTTCTTC.

The CDR3 DNA is TGTGCCAGCAGCAATCCAATTCGAGGGAAAGCTAACTATGGCTACACCTTC. Amino acid sequence: CASSNPIRGKANYGYTF. This chain links TRBV21-1 with TRBJ1-2. TRBV21-1 is tagged as a pseudogene. The CDR3 spans 17 residues.

This chain connects TRBV6-5 to TRBJ1-2; 7 bases match TRBD1. The CDR3 has 16 residues. The trim removed 1 base at V and 4 bases at J, leaving 9 bases unmatched. Germline loops: CDR1 MNHEY, CDR2 SVGAGI. CDR3: CASSYLSSGQFYGYTF. CDR3 nucleotide sequence: TGTGCCAGCAGTTACTTATCTTCGGGACAGTTCTATGGCTACACCTTC.

This chain connects TRBV13 to TRBJ2-5, with 9 bases lining up with TRBD2. Per germline, CDR1 PRHDT and CDR2 FYEKMQ (reference sequence). CDR3 length: 13 residues. V trimming: 7 bases; J trimming: 2 bases; junction bases outside the gene matches: 2. CDR3 coding DNA: TGTGCCAGCACGGGACTAGCACAAGAGACCCAGTACTTC. Translated: CASTGLAQETQYF.